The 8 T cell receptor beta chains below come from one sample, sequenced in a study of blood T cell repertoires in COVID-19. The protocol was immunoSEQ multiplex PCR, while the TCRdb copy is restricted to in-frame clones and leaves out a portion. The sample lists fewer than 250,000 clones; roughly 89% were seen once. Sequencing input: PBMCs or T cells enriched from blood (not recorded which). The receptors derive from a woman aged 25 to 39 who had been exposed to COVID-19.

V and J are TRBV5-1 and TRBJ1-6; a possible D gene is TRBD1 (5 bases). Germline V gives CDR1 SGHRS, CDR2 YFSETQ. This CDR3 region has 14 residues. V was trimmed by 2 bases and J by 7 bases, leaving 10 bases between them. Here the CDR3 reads CASSLQASNSPLHF. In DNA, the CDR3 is TGCGCCAGCAGCTTACAGGCTTCCAATTCACCCCTCCACTTT.

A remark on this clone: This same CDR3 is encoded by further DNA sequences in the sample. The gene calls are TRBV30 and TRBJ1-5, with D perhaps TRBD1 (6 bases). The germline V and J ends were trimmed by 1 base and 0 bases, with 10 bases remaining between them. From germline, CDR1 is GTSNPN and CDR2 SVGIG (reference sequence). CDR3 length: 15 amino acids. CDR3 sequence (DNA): TGTGCCTGGAGTGCCGGACAGAATAGCAATCAGCCCCAGCATTTT. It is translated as CAWSAGQNSNQPQHF.

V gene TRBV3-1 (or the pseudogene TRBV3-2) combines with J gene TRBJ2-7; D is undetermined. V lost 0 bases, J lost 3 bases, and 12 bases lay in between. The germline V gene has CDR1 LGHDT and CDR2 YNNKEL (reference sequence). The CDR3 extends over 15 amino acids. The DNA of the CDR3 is TGTGCCAGCAGCCAAGATGTGGCTGCAGTCTACGAGCAGTACTTC. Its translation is CASSQDVAAVYEQYF.

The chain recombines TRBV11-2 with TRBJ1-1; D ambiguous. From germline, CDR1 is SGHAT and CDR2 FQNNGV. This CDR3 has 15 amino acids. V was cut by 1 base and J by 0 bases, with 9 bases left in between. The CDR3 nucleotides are TGTGCCAGCAGCTTAGTCGGGATTGTGAACACTGAAGCTTTCTTT. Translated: CASSLVGIVNTEAFF.

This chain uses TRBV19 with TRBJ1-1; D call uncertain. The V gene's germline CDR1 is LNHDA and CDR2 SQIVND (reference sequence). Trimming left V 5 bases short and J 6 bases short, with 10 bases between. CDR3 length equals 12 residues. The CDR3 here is CASSPTPSEAFF. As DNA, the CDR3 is TGTGCCAGTAGTCCAACACCTTCTGAAGCTTTCTTT.

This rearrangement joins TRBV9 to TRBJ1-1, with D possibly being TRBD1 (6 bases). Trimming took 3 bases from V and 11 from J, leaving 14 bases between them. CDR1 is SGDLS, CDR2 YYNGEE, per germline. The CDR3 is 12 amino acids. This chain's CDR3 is CASSGTGSEAFF. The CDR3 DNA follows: TGTGCCAGCAGCGGAACAGGGTCAGAGGCTTTCTTT.

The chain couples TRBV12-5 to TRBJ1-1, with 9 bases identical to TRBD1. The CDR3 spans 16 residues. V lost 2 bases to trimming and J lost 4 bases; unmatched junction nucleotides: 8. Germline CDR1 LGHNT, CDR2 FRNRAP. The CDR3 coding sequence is TGTGCTAGTGGTTTGACACCGGGACAGGGTGGCACTGAAGCTTTCTTT. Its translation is CASGLTPGQGGTEAFF.

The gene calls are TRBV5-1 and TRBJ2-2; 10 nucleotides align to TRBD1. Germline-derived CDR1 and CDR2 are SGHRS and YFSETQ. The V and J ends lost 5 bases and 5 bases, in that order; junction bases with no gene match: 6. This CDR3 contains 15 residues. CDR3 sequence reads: CASSIRTGGTGELFF. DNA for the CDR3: TGCGCCAGCAGTATCAGGACAGGGGGGACCGGGGAGCTGTTTTTT. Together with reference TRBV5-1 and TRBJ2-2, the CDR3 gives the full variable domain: KAGVTQTPRYLIKTRGQQVTLSCSPISGHRSVSWYQQTPGQGLQFLFEYFSETQRNKGNFPGRFSGRQFSNSRSEMNVSTLELGDSALYLCASSIRTGGTGELFFGEGSRLTVL.